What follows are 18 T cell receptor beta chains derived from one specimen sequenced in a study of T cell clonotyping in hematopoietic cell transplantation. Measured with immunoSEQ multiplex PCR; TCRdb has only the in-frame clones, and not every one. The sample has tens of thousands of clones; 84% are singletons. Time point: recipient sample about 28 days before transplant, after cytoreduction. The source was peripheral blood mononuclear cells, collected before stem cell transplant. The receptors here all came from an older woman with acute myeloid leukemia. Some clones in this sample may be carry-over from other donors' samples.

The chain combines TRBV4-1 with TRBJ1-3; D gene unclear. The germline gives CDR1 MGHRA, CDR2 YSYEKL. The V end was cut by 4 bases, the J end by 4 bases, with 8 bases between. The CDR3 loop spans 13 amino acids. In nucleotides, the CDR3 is TGCGCCAGCAGCCCAGTCAGCGGAAACACCATATATTTT. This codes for CASSPVSGNTIYF.

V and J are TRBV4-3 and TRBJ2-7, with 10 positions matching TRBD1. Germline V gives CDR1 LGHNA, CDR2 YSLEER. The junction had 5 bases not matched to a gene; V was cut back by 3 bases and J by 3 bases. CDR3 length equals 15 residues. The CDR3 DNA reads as TGCGCCAGCAGCCAGGACAGGGGGATTTTCTACGAGCAGTACTTC. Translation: CASSQDRGIFYEQYF.

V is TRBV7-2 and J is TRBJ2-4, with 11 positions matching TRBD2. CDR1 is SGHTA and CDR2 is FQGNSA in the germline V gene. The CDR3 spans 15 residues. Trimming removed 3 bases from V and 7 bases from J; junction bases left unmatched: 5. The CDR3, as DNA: TGTGCCAGCAGCTTCGGGCTAGCGGGAGGTAACATTCAGTACTTC. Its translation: CASSFGLAGGNIQYF.

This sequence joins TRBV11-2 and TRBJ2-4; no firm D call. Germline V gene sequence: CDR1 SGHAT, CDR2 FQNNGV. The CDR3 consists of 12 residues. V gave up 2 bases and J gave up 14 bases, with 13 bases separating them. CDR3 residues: CASSLRAPPEYF. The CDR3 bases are TGTGCCAGCAGCTTACGGGCCCCCCCGGAGTACTTC.

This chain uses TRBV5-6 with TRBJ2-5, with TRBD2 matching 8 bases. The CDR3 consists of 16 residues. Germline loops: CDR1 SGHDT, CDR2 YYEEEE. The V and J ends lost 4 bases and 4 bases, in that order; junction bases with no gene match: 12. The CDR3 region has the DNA TGTGCCAGCAGCCCCCGGGGGGGGAGGGTGCGAGAGACCCAGTACTTC. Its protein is CASSPRGGRVRETQYF.

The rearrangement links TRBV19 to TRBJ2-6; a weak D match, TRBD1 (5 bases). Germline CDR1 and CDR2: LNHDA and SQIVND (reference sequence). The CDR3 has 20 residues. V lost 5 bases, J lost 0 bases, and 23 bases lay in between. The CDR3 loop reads CASSAKRQLPISSGANVLTF. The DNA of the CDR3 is TGTGCCAGTAGTGCGAAGAGACAGCTCCCCATCTCCTCTGGGGCCAACGTCCTGACTTTC.

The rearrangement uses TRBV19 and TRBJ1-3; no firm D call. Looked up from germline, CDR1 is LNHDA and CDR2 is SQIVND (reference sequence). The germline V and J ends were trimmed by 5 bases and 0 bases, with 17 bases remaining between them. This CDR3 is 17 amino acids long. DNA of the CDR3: TGTGCCAGTAGTCCCAGCCCCCTTTTCTCCTCTGGAAACACCATATATTTT. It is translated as CASSPSPLFSSGNTIYF.

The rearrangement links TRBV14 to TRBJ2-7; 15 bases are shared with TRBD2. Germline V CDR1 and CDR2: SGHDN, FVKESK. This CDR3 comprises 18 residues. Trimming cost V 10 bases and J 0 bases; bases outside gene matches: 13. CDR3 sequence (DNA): TGTGCCACCCCCCCCCTGGGACTAGCGGGGGGCATCTCCTACGAGCAGTACTTC. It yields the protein CATPPLGLAGGISYEQYF.

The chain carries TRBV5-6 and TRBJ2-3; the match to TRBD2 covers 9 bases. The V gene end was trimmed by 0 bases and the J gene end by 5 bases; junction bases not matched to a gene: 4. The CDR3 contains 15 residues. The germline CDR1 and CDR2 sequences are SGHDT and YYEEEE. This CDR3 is CASSLVSGGVDTQYF. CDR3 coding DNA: TGTGCCAGCAGCTTGGTTAGCGGGGGAGTAGATACGCAGTATTTT.

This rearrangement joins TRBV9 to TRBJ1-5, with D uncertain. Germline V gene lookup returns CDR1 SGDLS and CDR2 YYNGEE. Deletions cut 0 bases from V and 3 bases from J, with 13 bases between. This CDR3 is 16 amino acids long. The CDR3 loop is CASSVGVGFANQPQHF. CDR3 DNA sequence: TGTGCCAGCAGCGTAGGGGTAGGGTTCGCCAATCAGCCCCAGCATTTT.

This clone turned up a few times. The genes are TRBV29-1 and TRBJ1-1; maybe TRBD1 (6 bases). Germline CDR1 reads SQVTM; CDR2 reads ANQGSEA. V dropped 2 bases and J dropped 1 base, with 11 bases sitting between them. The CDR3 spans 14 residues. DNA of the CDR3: TGCAGCGTTGAACCCGGACAGTGGAACACTGAAGCTTTCTTT. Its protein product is CSVEPGQWNTEAFF.

The CDR3 DNA is TGCGCCAGCAGCCAATCGACTAGCGGGGGGGCAGGCGGGGAGCTGTTTTTT. This encodes CASSQSTSGGAGGELFF. The J gene is TRBJ2-2, the V gene TRBV4-3; 14 bases are a match to TRBD2. The V segment lost 2 bases and the J segment 7 bases; nucleotides outside the gene matches: 6. Germline-derived CDR1 and CDR2 are LGHNA and YSLEER. The length of the CDR3 is 17 residues.

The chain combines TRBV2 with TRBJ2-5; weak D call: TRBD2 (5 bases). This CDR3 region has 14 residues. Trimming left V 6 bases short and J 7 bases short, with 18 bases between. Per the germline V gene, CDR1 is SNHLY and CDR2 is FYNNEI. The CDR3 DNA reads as TGTGCCAGCAGGGCGGGTCTGTCAGTTGTGACCCAGTACTTC. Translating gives CASRAGLSVVTQYF. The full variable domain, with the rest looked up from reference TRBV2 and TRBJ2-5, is EPEVTQTPSHQVTQMGQEVILRCVPISNHLYFYWYRQILGQKVEFLVSFYNNEISEKSEIFDDQFSVERPDGSNFTLKIRSTKLEDSAMYFCASRAGLSVVTQYFGPGTRLLVL.

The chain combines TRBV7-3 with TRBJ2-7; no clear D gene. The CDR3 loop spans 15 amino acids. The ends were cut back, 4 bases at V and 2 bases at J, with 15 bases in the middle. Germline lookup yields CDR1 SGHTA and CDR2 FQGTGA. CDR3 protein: CASSSLQAAPYEQYF. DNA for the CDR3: TGTGCCAGCAGCTCCCTCCAGGCGGCCCCCTACGAGCAGTACTTC. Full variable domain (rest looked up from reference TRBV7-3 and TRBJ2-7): GAGVSQTPSNKVTEKGKYVELRCDPISGHTALYWYRQSLGQGPEFLIYFQGTGAADDSGLPNDRFFAVRPEGSVSTLKIQRTERGDSAVYLCASSSLQAAPYEQYFGPGTRLTVT.

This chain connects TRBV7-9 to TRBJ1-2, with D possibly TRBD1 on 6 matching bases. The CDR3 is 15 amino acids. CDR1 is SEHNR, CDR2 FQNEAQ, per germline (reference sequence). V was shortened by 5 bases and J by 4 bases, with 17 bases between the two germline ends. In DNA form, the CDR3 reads TGTGCCAGCAGCAACCGACAAGAGGGGGGCTATGGCTACACCTTC. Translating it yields CASSNRQEGGYGYTF.

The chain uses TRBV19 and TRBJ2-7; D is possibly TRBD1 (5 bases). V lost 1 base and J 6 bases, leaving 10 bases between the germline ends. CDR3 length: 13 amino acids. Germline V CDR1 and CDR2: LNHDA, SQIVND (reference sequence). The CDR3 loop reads CASSIVGDTEQYF. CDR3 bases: TGTGCCAGTAGTATAGTAGGGGATACCGAGCAGTACTTC.

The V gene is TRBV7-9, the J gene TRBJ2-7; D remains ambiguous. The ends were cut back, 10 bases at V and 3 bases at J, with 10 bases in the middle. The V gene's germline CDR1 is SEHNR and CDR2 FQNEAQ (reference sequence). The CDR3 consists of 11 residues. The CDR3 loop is CATDRLYEQYF. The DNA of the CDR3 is TGTGCCACAGACCGACTCTACGAGCAGTACTTC.

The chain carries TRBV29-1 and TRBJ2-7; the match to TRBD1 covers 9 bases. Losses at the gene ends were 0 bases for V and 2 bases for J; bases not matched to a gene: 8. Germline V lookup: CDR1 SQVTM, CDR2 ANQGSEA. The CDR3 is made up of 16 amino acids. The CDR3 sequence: CSVEDKDGTGPYEQYF. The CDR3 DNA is TGCAGCGTTGAAGATAAGGATGGGACAGGGCCCTACGAGCAGTACTTC.